The T cell receptor (beta chain) described here comes from a study of CD8+CD57+ T cells in acquired aplastic anemia. According to the study, genomic DNA was the template for TCR beta VDJ and CDR3 profiling. TCRdb called the reads again in MiXCR, with one record for every CDR3 protein. The sample yields more than 150,000 distinct CDR3 sequences, 48% seen once. This CDR3 comprises 14 residues. After removal of 6 bases from V and 4 bases from J, the junction contained 6 bases not matched to a gene. Per the germline V gene, CDR1 is LNHDA and CDR2 is SQIVND (reference sequence). CD8+CD57+ cell expansion had been shown by flow cytometry in patients chosen for sequencing.

The sample comprised sorted CD4+, CD8+, or CD8+CD57+ T cells (not recorded which) from PBMCs. The receptor was derived from a human donor with aplastic anemia. The genes are TRBV19 and TRBJ1-2; 9 bases align to TRBD1. CDR3 amino acids: CASRAGTGTYGYTF. CDR3 sequence (DNA): TGTGCCAGTAGGGCCGGGACAGGGACCTATGGCTACACCTTC. Looking up the rest from reference TRBV19 and TRBJ1-2 gives the full variable domain: DGGITQSPKYLFRKEGQNVTLSCEQNLNHDAMYWYRQDPGQGLRLIYYSQIVNDFQKGDIAEGYSVSREKKESFPLTVTSAQKNPTAFYLCASRAGTGTYGYTFGSGTRLTVV.